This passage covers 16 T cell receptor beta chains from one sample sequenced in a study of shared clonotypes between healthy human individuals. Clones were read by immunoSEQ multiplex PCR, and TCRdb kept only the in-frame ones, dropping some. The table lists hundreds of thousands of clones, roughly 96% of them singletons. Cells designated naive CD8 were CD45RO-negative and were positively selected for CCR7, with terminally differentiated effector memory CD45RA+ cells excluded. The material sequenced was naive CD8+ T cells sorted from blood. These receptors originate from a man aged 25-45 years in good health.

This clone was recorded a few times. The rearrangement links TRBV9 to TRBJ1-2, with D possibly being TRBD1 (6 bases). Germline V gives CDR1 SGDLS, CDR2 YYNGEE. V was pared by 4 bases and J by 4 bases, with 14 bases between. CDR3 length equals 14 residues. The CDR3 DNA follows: TGTGCCAGCAGCCCACTCGGGGGCACCTATGGCTACACCTTC. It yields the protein CASSPLGGTYGYTF. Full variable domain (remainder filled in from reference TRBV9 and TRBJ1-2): DSGVTQTPKHLITATGQRVTLRCSPRSGDLSVYWYQQSLDQGLQFLIQYYNGEERAKGNILERFSAQQFPDLHSELNLSSLELGDSALYFCASSPLGGTYGYTFGSGTRLTVV.

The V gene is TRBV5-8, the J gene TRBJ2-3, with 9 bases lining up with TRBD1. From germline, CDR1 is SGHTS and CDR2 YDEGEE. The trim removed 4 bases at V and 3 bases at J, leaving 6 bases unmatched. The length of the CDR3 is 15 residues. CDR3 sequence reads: CASSDRDRVTDTQYF. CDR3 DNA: TGTGCCAGCAGCGACCGGGACAGGGTGACAGATACGCAGTATTTT.

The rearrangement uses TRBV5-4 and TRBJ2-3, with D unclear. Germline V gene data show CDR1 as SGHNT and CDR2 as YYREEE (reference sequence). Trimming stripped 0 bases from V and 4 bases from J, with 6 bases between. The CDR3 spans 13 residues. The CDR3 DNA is TGTGCCAGCAGCTTGGGAACAGCAGATACGCAGTATTTT. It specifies CASSLGTADTQYF.

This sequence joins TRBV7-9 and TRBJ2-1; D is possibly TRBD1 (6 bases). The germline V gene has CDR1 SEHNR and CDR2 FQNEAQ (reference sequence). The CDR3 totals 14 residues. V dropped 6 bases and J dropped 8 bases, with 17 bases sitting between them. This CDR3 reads CASRSIAGVHEQFF. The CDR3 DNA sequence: TGTGCCAGCAGATCTATTGCAGGGGTCCATGAGCAGTTCTTC.

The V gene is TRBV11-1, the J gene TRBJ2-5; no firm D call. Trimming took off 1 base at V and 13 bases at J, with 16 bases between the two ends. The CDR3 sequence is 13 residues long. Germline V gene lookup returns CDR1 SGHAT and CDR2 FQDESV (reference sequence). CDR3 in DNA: TGTGCCAGCAGCTTAGACTCTCCAGCCGCCAGGTACTTC. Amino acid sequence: CASSLDSPAARYF. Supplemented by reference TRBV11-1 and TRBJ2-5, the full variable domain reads EAEVAQSPRYKITEKSQAVAFWCDPISGHATLYWYRQILGQGPELLVQFQDESVVDDSQLPKDRFSAERLKGVDSTLKIQPAELGDSAMYLCASSLDSPAARYFGPGTRLLVL.

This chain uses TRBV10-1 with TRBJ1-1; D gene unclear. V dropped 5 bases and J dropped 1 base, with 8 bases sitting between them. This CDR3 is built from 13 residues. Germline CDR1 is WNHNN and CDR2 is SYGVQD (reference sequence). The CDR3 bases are TGCGCCAGCAGTCAGACAACGAACACTGAAGCTTTCTTT. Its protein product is CASSQTTNTEAFF.

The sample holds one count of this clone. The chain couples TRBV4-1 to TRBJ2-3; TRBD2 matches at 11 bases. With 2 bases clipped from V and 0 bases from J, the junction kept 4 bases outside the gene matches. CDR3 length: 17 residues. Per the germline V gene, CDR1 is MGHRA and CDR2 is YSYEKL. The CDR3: CASSQPTSGISTDTQYF. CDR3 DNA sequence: TGCGCCAGCAGCCAACCGACTAGCGGGATTAGCACAGATACGCAGTATTTT.

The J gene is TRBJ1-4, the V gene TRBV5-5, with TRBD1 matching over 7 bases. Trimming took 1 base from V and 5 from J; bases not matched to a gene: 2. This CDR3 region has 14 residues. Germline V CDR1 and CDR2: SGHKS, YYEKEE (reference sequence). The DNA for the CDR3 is TGTGCCAGCAGCTTGATACAGGGGAATGAAAAACTGTTTTTT. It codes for CASSLIQGNEKLFF.

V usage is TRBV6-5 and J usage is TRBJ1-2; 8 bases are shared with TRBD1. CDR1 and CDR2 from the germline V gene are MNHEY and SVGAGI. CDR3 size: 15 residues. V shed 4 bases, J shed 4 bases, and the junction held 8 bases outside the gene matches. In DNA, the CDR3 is TGTGCCAGCAGTTTATCCGGACAGGGTCCCTATGGCTACACCTTC. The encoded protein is CASSLSGQGPYGYTF.

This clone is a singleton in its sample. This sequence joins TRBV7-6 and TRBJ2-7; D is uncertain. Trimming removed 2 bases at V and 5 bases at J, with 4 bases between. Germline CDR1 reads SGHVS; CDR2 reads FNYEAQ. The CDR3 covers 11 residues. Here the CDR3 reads CASSLSDEQYF. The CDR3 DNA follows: TGTGCCAGCAGCTTATCGGACGAGCAGTACTTC.

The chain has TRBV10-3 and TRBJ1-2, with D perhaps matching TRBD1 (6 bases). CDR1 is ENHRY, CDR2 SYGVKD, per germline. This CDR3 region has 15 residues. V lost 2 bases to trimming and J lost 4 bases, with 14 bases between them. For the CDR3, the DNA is TGTGCCATCAGTGAGATGACAGGTAGAAGCTATGGCTACACCTTC. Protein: CAISEMTGRSYGYTF.

The CDR3 DNA is TGTGCCAGCAGTTACTCCCGGGTGAGGGAGCAGTACTTC. This encodes CASSYSRVREQYF. J is TRBJ2-7 and V is TRBV6-5; D not resolved. The ends were cut back, 0 bases at V and 7 bases at J, with 10 bases in the middle. CDR3 length: 13 amino acids. Looked up from germline, CDR1 is MNHEY and CDR2 is SVGAGI.

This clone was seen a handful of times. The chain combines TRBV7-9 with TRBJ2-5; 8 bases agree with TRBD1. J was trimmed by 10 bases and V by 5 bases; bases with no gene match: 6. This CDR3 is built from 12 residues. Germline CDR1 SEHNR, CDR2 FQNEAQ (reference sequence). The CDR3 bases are TGTGCCAGCAGCGCATACAGGGGGTACCAGTACTTC. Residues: CASSAYRGYQYF. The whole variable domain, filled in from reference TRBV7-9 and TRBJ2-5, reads DTGVSQNPRHKITKRGQNVTFRCDPISEHNRLYWYRQTLGQGPEFLTYFQNEAQLEKSRLLSDRFSAERPKGSFSTLEIQRTEQGDSAMYLCASSAYRGYQYFGPGTRLLVL.

The CDR3 protein is CASSSLRVGGDEQFF. The CDR3 DNA is TGTGCCAGCAGTTCGCTCAGGGTAGGGGGCGATGAGCAGTTCTTC. The rearrangement links TRBV6-5 to TRBJ2-1; 7 bases align to TRBD1. CDR1 is MNHEY, CDR2 SVGAGI, per germline. This CDR3 region has 15 residues. The J segment lost 8 bases and the V segment lost 4 bases, leaving 11 bases of the junction unmatched.

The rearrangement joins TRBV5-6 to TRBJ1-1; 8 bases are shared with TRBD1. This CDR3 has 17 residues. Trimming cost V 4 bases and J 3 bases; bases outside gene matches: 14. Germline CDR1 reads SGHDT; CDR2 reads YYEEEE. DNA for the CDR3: TGTGCCAGCAGCCCGCCTCCAGGGGGCAACGAGGACACTGAAGCTTTCTTT. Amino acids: CASSPPPGGNEDTEAFF.

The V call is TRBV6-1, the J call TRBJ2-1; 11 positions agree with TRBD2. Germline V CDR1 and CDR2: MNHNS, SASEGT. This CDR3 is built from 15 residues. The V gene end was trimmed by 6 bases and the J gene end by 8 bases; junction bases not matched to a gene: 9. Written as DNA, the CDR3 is TGTGCCAGCAGCCCTCTAGCGGGAGGTGAAGATGAGCAGTTCTTC. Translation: CASSPLAGGEDEQFF.